This T cell receptor (beta chain) was sequenced for a study of blood T cells in healthy people across ages. The second PCR ran about 6 to 12 cycles with a sample-barcoded 5' primer and J-beta primers. The template-switch adaptor was a 5' adaptor with 12 random nucleotides. It tagged each cDNA molecule. CDR3-containing paired-end reads numbering at least 2.5 million came from each sample. TCRdb re-called the 5' RACE reads with MiXCR, one entry per CDR3 protein. Here the sample spans 2 million or so distinct CDR3 sequences, around 48% being singletons. Germline CDR1 SGHTA, CDR2 FQGNSA. The CDR3 runs 15 residues. Trimming pared 7 bases from V and 2 bases from J, leaving 15 bases between. Healthy Caucasian individuals from Russia aged 6 to 90 served as donors. There are a few counts of this clonotype. Its target is not known. General observations from the study: Estimates of diversity drawn from one million T cells were considered underestimates.

The receptor was derived from a woman in her 40s in good health. Input material: blood. The chain recombines TRBV7-2 with TRBJ2-1, with D tentatively TRBD2 (6 bases). CDR3: CASTGGGAPYNEQFF. The CDR3, as DNA: TGTGCCAGCACCGGCGGAGGGGCTCCCTACAATGAGCAGTTCTTC.